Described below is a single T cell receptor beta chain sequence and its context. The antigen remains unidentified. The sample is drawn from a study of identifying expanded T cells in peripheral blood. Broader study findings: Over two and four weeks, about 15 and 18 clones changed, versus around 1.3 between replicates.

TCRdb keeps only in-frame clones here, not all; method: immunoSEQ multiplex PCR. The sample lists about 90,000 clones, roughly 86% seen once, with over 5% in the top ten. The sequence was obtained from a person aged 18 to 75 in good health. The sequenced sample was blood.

CDR3 DNA sequence: TGTGCCAGTAGTATAGGGCACAGCTCCTATAATTCACCCCTCCACTTT. Its translation: CASSIGHSSYNSPLHF. This chain connects TRBV19 to TRBJ1-6; D gene uncertain. Germline V gene lookup returns CDR1 LNHDA and CDR2 SQIVND (reference sequence). The ends were cut back, 1 base at V and 0 bases at J, with 7 bases in the middle. The CDR3 is 16 amino acids.